The T cell receptor beta chain under discussion was sequenced for a study of T-cell memory formation after mild COVID-19. Study-wide points: Contracting clones from day 15 to 85 showed balanced CD4/CD8; later expanders favored CD4+. Chiefly within CM and EM were the contracting CD4+ clones; CD8+ ones were within EMRA.

TCRdb reanalysed the 5' RACE reads using MiXCR and keeps one entry per CDR3 protein. The sample includes around 390,000 distinct CDR3 sequences, around a sixth of them seen just once. V lost 10 bases and J lost 0; bases outside the gene matches: 2. Germline lookup yields CDR1 WSHSY and CDR2 SAAADI. This CDR3 spans 14 amino acids. Comments on this clonotype: As yet, its antigen is unknown.

The chain combines TRBV10-2 with TRBJ2-6; 8 positions agree with TRBD2. This receptor was taken from a man younger than 35 who had mild COVID-19 (a few samples of this study predate the infection). Cell type and time point are not known. Sequenced: PBMCs or a T cell subset sorted from them (not recorded which). The CDR3 loop reads CATGGDSGANVLTF. Here the CDR3 DNA reads TGCGCCACCGGGGGGGACTCTGGGGCCAACGTCCTGACTTTC.